These 3 T cell receptor beta chains came from one sample sequenced in a study of shared clonotypes between healthy human individuals. Repertoires were generated with immunoSEQ multiplex PCR, while TCRdb's copy carries only in-frame clones and drops some. The sample lists under 600,000 clones, about 96% occurring once. Material for sequencing was naive CD4+ T cells sorted from blood. Specified subset: CD45RA+ positively selected. These receptors were taken from a woman under 40 in good health.

The chain recombines TRBV6-5 with TRBJ1-6, with D unresolved. V gave up 4 bases and J gave up 9 bases, with 10 bases separating them. CDR1 MNHEY and CDR2 SVGAGI come from the germline V gene. CDR3 length equals 13 residues. Here the CDR3 reads CASSSSAGSPLHF. In DNA, the CDR3 is TGTGCCAGCAGTTCTTCAGCGGGTTCACCCCTCCACTTT.

V usage is TRBV9 and J usage is TRBJ2-2, with D possibly TRBD1 on 5 matching bases. This CDR3 comprises 15 residues. Trimming stripped 0 bases from V and 5 bases from J, with 11 bases between. Germline loops: CDR1 SGDLS, CDR2 YYNGEE. The CDR3 protein is CASSVGQGVTGELFF. CDR3 in DNA: TGTGCCAGCAGCGTAGGTCAAGGGGTAACCGGGGAGCTGTTTTTT.

The V and J genes are TRBV27 and TRBJ2-3; 14 nucleotides align to TRBD2. Germline-derived CDR1 and CDR2 are MNHEY and SMNVEV (reference sequence). The CDR3 has 20 residues. The junction had 12 bases not matched to a gene; V was cut back by 2 bases and J by 2 bases. CDR3 DNA: TGTGCCAGCAGTTTAGTGGCGGGACTAGCGGGAGAAAGCGTCACAGATACGCAGTATTTT. Its protein product is CASSLVAGLAGESVTDTQYF.